This TCR beta chain was recorded in a study of cytomegalovirus exposure and HLA in healthy donors. The study, taken as a whole, reports: TCR beta sequences numbering 15,000 to 20,000 were associated with HLA alleles at 0.05 false discovery rate in a later analysis. Sequencing had likely introduced a cluster of highly shared sequence variants as an artifact. As a later analysis revealed, most CMV-associated TCR beta chains appeared HLA-restricted.

Both 60 Vbeta primers and 13 Jbeta primers went into the PCR. Produced via immunoSEQ multiplex PCR; TCRdb's table is partial and in-frame only. The repertoire consists of around 150,000 clones, with about 80% occurring once and the leading ten covering about 1.7%. Notes on this clone: What it binds is not known.

Germline loops: CDR1 MDHEN, CDR2 SYDVKM. Trimming pared 1 base from V and 6 bases from J, leaving 8 bases between. The CDR3 totals 13 residues. Source material: PBMCs. The clonotype was recovered from a woman in her thirties in good health and CMV-seronegative. This chain joins TRBV28 and TRBJ2-3; perhaps TRBD1 as D (6 bases). The CDR3 nucleotides are TGTGCCAGCAGTTTATACAGGGCGGATACGCAGTATTTT. Translated, it gives CASSLYRADTQYF.